This TCR beta chain was identified in a study of cytomegalovirus exposure and HLA in healthy donors. V lost 8 bases to trimming and J lost 1 base, with 11 bases between them. Looked up from germline, CDR1 is KGHSH and CDR2 is LQKENI. The CDR3 runs 13 residues. The PCR had 60 Vbeta and 13 Jbeta primers. Sequenced by immunoSEQ multiplex PCR; TCRdb stores in-frame clones only, minus some. The sample holds 110,000 or so clones, about 77% seen once. What was sequenced was PBMCs. The receptor was derived from a woman younger than 45 in good health and CMV-seropositive. This chain connects TRBV18 to TRBJ1-1; no clear D. This CDR3 is CASLGRRNTEAFF. CDR3 nucleotide sequence: TGTGCCAGCCTCGGGAGACGGAACACTGAAGCTTTCTTT.